The clone carrying this TCR beta chain was counted only a few times. Generated by immunoSEQ multiplex PCR, the TCRdb table keeps only in-frame clones and is missing some. The table shows 300,000 to 400,000 clones, with about 90% occurring only once. The CDR3 contains 13 residues. Deletions cut 5 bases from V and 2 bases from J, with 7 bases between. Looked up from germline, CDR1 is LGHDT and CDR2 is YNNKEL (reference sequence). The data originate from a study of blood T cell repertoires in COVID-19. Material for sequencing was peripheral blood. The receptor was isolated from a woman aged 18-35 years who had recovered from COVID-19. This chain uses TRBV3-1 (or the pseudogene TRBV3-2) with TRBJ2-4; no clear D gene. CDR3 in DNA: TGTGCCAGCAGCGGCACACCCAAAAACATTCAGTACTTC. Encoded protein: CASSGTPKNIQYF.